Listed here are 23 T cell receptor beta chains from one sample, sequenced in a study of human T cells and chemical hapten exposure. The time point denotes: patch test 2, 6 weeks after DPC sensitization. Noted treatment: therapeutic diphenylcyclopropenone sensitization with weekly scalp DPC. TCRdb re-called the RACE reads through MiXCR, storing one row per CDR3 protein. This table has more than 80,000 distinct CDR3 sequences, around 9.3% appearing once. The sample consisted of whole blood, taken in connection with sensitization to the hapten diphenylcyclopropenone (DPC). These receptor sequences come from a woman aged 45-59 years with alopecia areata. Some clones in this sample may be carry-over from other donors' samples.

The CDR3: CASRGYRSSYNSPLHF. CDR3 DNA sequence: TGTGCCAGCAGAGGATACAGGAGCTCCTATAATTCACCCCTCCACTTT. The chain carries TRBV2 and TRBJ1-6, with D possibly matching TRBD1 (5 bases). The CDR3 has 16 amino acids. The germline V gene has CDR1 SNHLY and CDR2 FYNNEI. V was trimmed by 6 bases and J by 0 bases, leaving 12 bases between them.

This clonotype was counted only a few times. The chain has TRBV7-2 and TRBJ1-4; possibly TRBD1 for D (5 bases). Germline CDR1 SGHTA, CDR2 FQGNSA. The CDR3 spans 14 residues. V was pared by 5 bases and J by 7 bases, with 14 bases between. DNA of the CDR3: TGTGCCAGCAGCCTGGCAGGGTTGGGTGAAAAACTGTTTTTT. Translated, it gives CASSLAGLGEKLFF.

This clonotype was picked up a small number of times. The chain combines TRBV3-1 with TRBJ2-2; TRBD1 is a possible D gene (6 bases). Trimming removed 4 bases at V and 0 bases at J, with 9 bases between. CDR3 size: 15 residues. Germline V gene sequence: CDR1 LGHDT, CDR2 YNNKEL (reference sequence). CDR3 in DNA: TGTGCCAGCAGCCGGGACACCTCGAACACCGGGGAGCTGTTTTTT. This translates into CASSRDTSNTGELFF.

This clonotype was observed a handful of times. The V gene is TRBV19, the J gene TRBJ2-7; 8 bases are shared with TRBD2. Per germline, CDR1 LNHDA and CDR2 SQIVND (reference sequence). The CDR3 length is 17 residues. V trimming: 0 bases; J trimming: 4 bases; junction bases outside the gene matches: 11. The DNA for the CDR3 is TGTGCCAGTAGTATAGATCGCCCAGCGGGAGCTACGTACGAGCAGTACTTC. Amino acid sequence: CASSIDRPAGATYEQYF.

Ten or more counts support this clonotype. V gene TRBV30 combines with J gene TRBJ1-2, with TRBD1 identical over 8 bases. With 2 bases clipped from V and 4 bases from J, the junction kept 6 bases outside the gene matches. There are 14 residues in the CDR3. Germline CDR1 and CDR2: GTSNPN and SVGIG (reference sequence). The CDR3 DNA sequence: TGTGCCTGGAGTAAACAGGGGGTCGTCTATGGCTACACCTTC. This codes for CAWSKQGVVYGYTF.

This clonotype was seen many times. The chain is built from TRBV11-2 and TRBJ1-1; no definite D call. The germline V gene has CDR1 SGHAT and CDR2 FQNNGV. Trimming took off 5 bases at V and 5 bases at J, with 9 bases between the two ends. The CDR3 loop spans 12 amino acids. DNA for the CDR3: TGTGCCAGCAGCGGATACTCAACTGAAGCTTTCTTT. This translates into CASSGYSTEAFF.

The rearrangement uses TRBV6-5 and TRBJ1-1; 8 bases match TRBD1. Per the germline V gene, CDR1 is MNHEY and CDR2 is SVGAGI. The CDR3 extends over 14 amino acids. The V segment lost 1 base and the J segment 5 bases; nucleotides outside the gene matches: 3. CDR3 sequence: CASSYLTGVTEAFF. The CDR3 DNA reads TGTGCCAGCAGTTACTTGACAGGGGTGACTGAAGCTTTCTTT.

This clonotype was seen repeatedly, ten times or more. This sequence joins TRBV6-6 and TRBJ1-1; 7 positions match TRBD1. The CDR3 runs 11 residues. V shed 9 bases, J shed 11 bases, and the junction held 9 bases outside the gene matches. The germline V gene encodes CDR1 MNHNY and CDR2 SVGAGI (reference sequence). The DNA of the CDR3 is TGTGCCAGTGGACAGGCAGGGTGGGCTTTCTTT. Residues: CASGQAGWAFF.

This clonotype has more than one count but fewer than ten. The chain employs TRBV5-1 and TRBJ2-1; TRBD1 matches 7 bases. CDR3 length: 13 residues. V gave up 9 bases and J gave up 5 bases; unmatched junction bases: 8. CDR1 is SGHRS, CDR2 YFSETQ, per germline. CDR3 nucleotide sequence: TGCGCCACCGCGATAACAGGGGACAATGAGCAGTTCTTC. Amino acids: CATAITGDNEQFF.

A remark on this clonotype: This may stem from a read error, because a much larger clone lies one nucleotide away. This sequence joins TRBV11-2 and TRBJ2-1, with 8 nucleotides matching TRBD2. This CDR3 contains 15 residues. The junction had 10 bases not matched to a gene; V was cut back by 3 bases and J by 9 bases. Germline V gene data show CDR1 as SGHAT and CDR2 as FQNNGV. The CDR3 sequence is CASSFVTGGPGEQFF. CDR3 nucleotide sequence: TGTGCCAGCAGCTTCGTGACGGGAGGGCCCGGTGAGCAGTTCTTC.

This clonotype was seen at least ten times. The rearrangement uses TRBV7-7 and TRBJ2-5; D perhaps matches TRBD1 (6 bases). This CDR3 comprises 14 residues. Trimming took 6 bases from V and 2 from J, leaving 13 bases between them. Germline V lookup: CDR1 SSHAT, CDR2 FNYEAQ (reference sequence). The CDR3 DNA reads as TGTGCCAGCAGTAAAACCGGGACACAAGAGACCCAGTACTTC. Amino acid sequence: CASSKTGTQETQYF.

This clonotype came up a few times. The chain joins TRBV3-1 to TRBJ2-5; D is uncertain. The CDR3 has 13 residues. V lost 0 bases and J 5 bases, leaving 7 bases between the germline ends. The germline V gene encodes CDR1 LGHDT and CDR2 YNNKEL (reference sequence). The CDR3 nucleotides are TGTGCCAGCAGCCAAGATTTCTTGGAGACCCAGTACTTC. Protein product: CASSQDFLETQYF.

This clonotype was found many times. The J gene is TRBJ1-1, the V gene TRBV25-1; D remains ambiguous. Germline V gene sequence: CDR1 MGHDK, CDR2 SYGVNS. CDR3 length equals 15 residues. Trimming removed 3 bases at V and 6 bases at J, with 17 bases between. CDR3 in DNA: TGTGCCAGCAGTGAGTCCTTCGGGCAGATCGCTGAAGCTTTCTTT. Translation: CASSESFGQIAEAFF.

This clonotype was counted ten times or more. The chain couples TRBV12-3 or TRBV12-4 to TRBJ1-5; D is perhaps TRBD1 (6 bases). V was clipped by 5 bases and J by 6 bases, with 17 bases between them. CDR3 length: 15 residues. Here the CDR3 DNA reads TGTGCCAGCAGTGTTACGAGGGGGGTGAGTCAGCCCCAGCATTTT. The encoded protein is CASSVTRGVSQPQHF.

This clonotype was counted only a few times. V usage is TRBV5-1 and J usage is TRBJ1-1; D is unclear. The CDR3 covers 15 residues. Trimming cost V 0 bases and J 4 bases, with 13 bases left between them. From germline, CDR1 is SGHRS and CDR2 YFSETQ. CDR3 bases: TGCGCCAGCAGCTTGGGGCTTCGGGGTTCCACTGAAGCTTTCTTT. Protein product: CASSLGLRGSTEAFF.

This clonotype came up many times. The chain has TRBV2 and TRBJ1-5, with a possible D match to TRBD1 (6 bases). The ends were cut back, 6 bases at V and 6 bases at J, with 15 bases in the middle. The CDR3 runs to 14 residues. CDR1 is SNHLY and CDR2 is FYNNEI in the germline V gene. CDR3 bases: TGTGCCAGCAGAGCAACAGGGTCAGGTCAGCCCCAGCATTTT. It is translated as CASRATGSGQPQHF.

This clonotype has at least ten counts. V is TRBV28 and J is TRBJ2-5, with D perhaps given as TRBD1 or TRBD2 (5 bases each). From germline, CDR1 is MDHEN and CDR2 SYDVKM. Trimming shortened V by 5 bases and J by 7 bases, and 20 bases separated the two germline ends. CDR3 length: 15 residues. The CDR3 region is CASSPPGPRRGTQYF. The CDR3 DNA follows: TGTGCCAGCAGTCCCCCGGGACCGCGAAGGGGGACCCAGTACTTC.

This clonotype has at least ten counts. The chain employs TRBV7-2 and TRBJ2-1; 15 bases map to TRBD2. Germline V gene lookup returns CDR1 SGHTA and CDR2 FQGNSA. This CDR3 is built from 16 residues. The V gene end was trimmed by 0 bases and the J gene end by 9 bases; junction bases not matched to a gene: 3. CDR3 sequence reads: CASSLARGLAGGEQFF. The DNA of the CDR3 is TGTGCCAGCAGCTTAGCGCGGGGACTAGCGGGAGGTGAGCAGTTCTTC.

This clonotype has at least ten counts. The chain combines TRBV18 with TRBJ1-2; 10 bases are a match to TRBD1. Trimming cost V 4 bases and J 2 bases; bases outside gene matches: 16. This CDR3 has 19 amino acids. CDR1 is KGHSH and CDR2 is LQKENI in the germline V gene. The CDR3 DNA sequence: TGTGCCAGCTCACTGCCCCCAGGGACAGGGGCGCCGAACAACTATGGCTACACCTTC. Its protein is CASSLPPGTGAPNNYGYTF.

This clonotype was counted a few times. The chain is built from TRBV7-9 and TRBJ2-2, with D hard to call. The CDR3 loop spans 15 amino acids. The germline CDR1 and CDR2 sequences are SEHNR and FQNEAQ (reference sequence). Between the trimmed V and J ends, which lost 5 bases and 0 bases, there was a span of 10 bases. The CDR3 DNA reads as TGTGCCAGCAGCCAGCCTGCAGCGAACACCGGGGAGCTGTTTTTT. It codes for CASSQPAANTGELFF. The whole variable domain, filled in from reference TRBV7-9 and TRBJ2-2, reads DTGVSQNPRHKITKRGQNVTFRCDPISEHNRLYWYRQTLGQGPEFLTYFQNEAQLEKSRLLSDRFSAERPKGSFSTLEIQRTEQGDSAMYLCASSQPAANTGELFFGEGSRLTVL.

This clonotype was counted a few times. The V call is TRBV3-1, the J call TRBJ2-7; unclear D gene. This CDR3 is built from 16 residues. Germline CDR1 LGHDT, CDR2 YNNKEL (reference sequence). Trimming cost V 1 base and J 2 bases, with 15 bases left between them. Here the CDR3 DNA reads TGTGCCAGCAGCCAAGGACTTCCGCCACTAACCTACGAGCAGTACTTC. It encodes CASSQGLPPLTYEQYF.

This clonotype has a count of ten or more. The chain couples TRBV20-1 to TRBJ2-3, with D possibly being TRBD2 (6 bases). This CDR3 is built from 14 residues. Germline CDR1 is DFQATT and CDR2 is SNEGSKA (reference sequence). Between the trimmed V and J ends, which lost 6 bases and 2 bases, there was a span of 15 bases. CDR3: CSAPEGKLTDTQYF. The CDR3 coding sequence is TGCAGTGCCCCGGAGGGGAAACTCACAGATACGCAGTATTTT.

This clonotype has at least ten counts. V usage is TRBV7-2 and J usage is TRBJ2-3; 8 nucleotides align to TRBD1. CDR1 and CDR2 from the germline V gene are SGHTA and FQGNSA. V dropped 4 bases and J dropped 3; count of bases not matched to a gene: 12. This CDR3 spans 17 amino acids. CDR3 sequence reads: CASSSYPQGAETDTQYF. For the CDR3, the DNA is TGTGCCAGCAGCTCCTACCCCCAGGGGGCCGAAACAGATACGCAGTATTTT.